The rows below give T cell receptor beta chains drawn from one sample of a study of blood T cell repertoires in COVID-19. Generated by immunoSEQ multiplex PCR, the TCRdb table keeps only in-frame clones and is missing some. The data show approximately 200,000 clones, 85% to 90% seen once. The sample was PBMCs or T cells enriched from blood (not recorded which). The receptor set was obtained from a woman aged 18-29 years in a cohort exposed to, infected with or recovered from COVID-19 (not recorded which). Each CDR3 is given without its conserved first and last residue. Each record gives: clone size, V gene, CDR3 protein. Clone size is not always given. Where it is, it says once, few, many or a class for expanded clones.

NA | TRBV5-1 | ASSHHSEQTEAF
NA | TRBV29-1 | SGTRGTEAF
NA | TRBV19 | ASSSDRGLNTEAF
NA | TRBV7-3 | ASSLTEGGFYGYT
NA | TRBV4-2 | ASSQRLAVPNYGYT
NA | TRBV24-1 | ATSHRRGGETHNEQF
NA | TRBV5-6 | ASSLSQNTEAF
NA | TRBV28 | ASSFRDYGYT
NA | TRBV27 | ASSLRGSETQY
once | TRBV4-1 | ASSQDSRTSGWNTDTQY
NA | TRBV10-3 | AISESNRARGTEAF
once | TRBV29-1 | SVRTGIYEQY
NA | TRBV6-5 | ASSGSNTGELF
NA | TRBV7-9 | ASSRPGYEQY
NA | TRBV5-1 | ASSLDLRSSGNTIY
NA | TRBV4-1 | ASSQVVTGNTEAF
NA | TRBV5-1 | ASSLGQLAGEETQY
NA | TRBV2 | ASSEAPLQETQY
NA | TRBV19 | ASSGRNSNQPQH
NA | TRBV5-6 | ASSFPPSGSFTDTQY
NA | TRBV5-1 | ASSLVGSRDNEQF
NA | TRBV7-6 | ASSLSGAAYDEQF
few | TRBV2 | ASILDRFLSSYNSPLH
NA | TRBV12-3/TRBV12-4 | ASNLPPRGRQY
NA | TRBV2 | ASSDGIRGPGAF
NA | TRBV5-1 | ASSRTGGDYGYT
NA | TRBV5-1 | ASSQGAASSGYT
NA | TRBV7-9 | ASSTTGAGANVLT
once | TRBV12-3/TRBV12-4 | ASSLASSYGYT
NA | TRBV3-1/TRBV3-2 | ASSPSINTGELF
NA | TRBV7-6 | ASSPWTPRGNTEAF
NA | TRBV9 | ASSVGTGVTGELF
NA | TRBV7-2 | ASSRGGGSQPQH
NA | TRBV5-8 | ASSLGRGLLYNEQF
NA | TRBV9 | ASSPTQGMPGNTIY
NA | TRBV7-2 | ASSLTPGQQETQY
NA | TRBV12-3/TRBV12-4 | ASSLQNSPLH
few | TRBV5-6 | ASSLVGGASSYNEQF
NA | TRBV19 | ATTGGWTEAF
NA | TRBV5-4 | ASTPGGQGASDEQF
NA | TRBV29-1 | SAGGRDLGYT
NA | TRBV29-1 | SARQNQRQPQH
few | TRBV5-1 | ASRLGTGAGELF
NA | TRBV30 | AWSRGRGNEQY
NA | TRBV19 | ASSHNPRAPGDTEAF
NA | TRBV5-4 | ASSYGGGGTDTQY
NA | TRBV7-3 | ASSLMGTGVHEQF
NA | TRBV27 | ASSLEGVNQPQH
once | TRBV5-1 | ASSVGTPSTDTQY
once | TRBV3-1/TRBV3-2 | ASSQEGQEDYEQY
NA | TRBV19 | ASSARVASGANTGELF
NA | TRBV4-1 | ASSPVPGQGIEKLF
NA | TRBV7-6 | ASREEAGSSYEQY
few | TRBV2 | ASSGSYSNQPQH
few | TRBV5-4 | ASSLVDRGLGGYT
NA | TRBV12-3/TRBV12-4 | ASSFGGQQPQH